Sequencing of this T cell receptor (beta chain) was carried out in a study of blood T cell repertoires in COVID-19. In the original workflow: Nucleated cell number was recorded as an estimate derived from reference gene primer amplification. Method: immunoSEQ multiplex PCR; TCRdb's copy keeps in-frame clones and lacks some. The V and J calls and clone size were taken over from that table, and D and trimming were inferred from the DNA. The sample lists 380,000 or so clones, 70% to 90% seen once, with 1.3% in the top ten. Participants were aged roughly 18 to 89 years, lived in about 26 US areas, and enrolled virtually. Assignments of participants to cohorts depended upon their own reported clinical history. All recovered Cohort 3 donors got two negative PCRs, got clearance, or saw symptom resolution. The sample consisted of PBMCs or T cells enriched from blood (not recorded which). The clonotype originates from a man between 25 and 39 years old who had recovered from COVID-19.

The CDR3 DNA reads TGTGCCAGCAGCTCCTTTGGCCAGACCTACGAGCAGTACTTC. It translates to CASSSFGQTYEQYF. The genes are TRBV11-2 and TRBJ2-7; D is ambiguous. Germline CDR1 reads SGHAT; CDR2 reads FQNNGV. The V end was cut by 4 bases, the J end by 2 bases, with 12 bases between. This CDR3 is 14 amino acids long. Full variable domain (missing parts from reference TRBV11-2 and TRBJ2-7): EAGVAQSPRYKIIEKRQSVAFWCNPISGHATLYWYQQILGQGPKLLIQFQNNGVVDDSQLPKDRFSAERLKGVDSTLKIQPAKLEDSAVYLCASSSFGQTYEQYFGPGTRLTVT.